The 5 T cell receptor beta chains below come from one sample, sequenced in a study of CD8+CD57+ T cells in acquired aplastic anemia. Genomic DNA templated the TCR beta VDJ and CDR3 profiling. TCRdb passed the reads through MiXCR, listing each CDR3 protein once. Here the sample spans just over 150,000 distinct CDR3 sequences, 45% to 50% being singletons. Individuals selected for sequencing had exhibited CD8+CD57+ cell expansion on flow cytometry. The sequenced material came from sorted CD4+, CD8+, or CD8+CD57+ T cells (not recorded which) from PBMCs. The receptor source for this set is a human donor with aplastic anemia.

V gene TRBV12-3 or TRBV12-4 combines with J gene TRBJ2-7; D is unresolved. V was shortened by 3 bases and J by 6 bases, with 15 bases between the two germline ends. This CDR3 has 14 amino acids. CDR3: CASSFSSAGSEQYF. Written as DNA, the CDR3 is TGTGCCAGCAGTTTCTCATCAGCAGGTAGCGAGCAGTACTTC.

At least ten counts were recorded for this clonotype. The chain has TRBV19 and TRBJ1-5; no definite D call. The CDR3 spans 16 residues. The ends were cut back, 5 bases at V and 2 bases at J, with 16 bases in the middle. Per germline, CDR1 LNHDA and CDR2 SQIVND (reference sequence). The CDR3: CASSLVWVSGNQPQHF. The CDR3 bases are TGTGCCAGTAGTCTCGTTTGGGTTTCGGGCAATCAGCCCCAGCATTTT.

In regard to this clonotype: Its ends do not fully match the called genes, so a read error is possible. The chain links TRBV6-5 to TRBJ2-1, with TRBD2 identical over 10 bases. Germline values: CDR1 MNHEY, CDR2 SVGAGI. This CDR3 spans 16 amino acids. The CDR3 coding sequence is TGTGCCAGCGGTTACCGAGCGGGAGGGCCCTACAATGAGCAGTTCTTC. It codes for CASGYRAGGPYNEQFF.

This clonotype was seen many times. V is TRBV29-1 and J is TRBJ2-7, with D perhaps matching TRBD2 (5 bases). Germline loops: CDR1 SQVTM, CDR2 ANQGSEA. V gave up 4 bases and J gave up 0 bases, with 10 bases separating them. The CDR3 has 13 residues. The chain's CDR3 is CSVGSGSSYEQYF. The CDR3 DNA reads TGCAGCGTTGGTTCGGGGAGCTCCTACGAGCAGTACTTC.

The chain has TRBV24-1 and TRBJ2-1; TRBD2 might be the D (6 bases). The length of the CDR3 is 15 residues. Per the germline V gene, CDR1 is KGHDR and CDR2 is SFDVKD. V lost 0 bases, J lost 7 bases, and 12 bases lay in between. Written as DNA, the CDR3 is TGTGCCACCAGTGATTTGCGGTCTAGCGAAAATGAGCAGTTCTTC. The encoded protein is CATSDLRSSENEQFF.